Listed below are T cell receptor beta chains from one sample, sequenced in a study of memory B cells and T cells in multiple sclerosis. Clones were sequenced by immunoSEQ multiplex PCR, and TCRdb holds only the in-frame ones, with some missing. Among 250 to 300 clones listed, roughly 71% were seen once. Their antigens remain unidentified. Sample: PBMCs from blood kept in culture. These receptor sequences come from a human donor with multiple sclerosis. The CDR3 runs from the conserved cysteine through the conserved F or W. A D gene is named only where the DNA matches it firmly. The size entry is marked missing in some rows and otherwise reads once, few, many or a size class.

v_gene: TRBV28
j_gene: TRBJ2-7
d_gene: -
abundance: -
CDR3aa: CASSLSASPNEQYF
CDR3nt: TGTGCCAGCAGTTTATCGGCTAGTCCGAACGAGCAGTACTTC

v_gene: TRBV7-6
j_gene: TRBJ2-1
d_gene: TRBD2
abundance: -
CDR3aa: CASSLGGLAGGREQFF
CDR3nt: TGTGCCAGCAGCTTAGGGGGACTAGCGGGGGGACGTGAGCAGTTCTTC

v_gene: TRBV6-1
j_gene: TRBJ2-7
d_gene: -
abundance: -
CDR3aa: CASSGGDSTYEQYF
CDR3nt: TGTGCCAGCAGTGGGGGGGACAGTACCTACGAGCAGTACTTC

v_gene: TRBV6-6
j_gene: TRBJ2-1
d_gene: -
abundance: -
CDR3aa: CASATDPNEQFF
CDR3nt: TGTGCCAGCGCGACCGACCCCAATGAGCAGTTCTTC

v_gene: TRBV29-1
j_gene: TRBJ2-2
d_gene: -
abundance: -
CDR3aa: CSVDEELFF
CDR3nt: TGCAGCGTCGACGAGGAGCTGTTTTTT

v_gene: TRBV9
j_gene: TRBJ1-2
d_gene: TRBD1
abundance: -
CDR3aa: CASSVDGRGQEGYTF
CDR3nt: TGTGCCAGCAGCGTAGATGGCAGGGGGCAGGAAGGCTACACCTTC

v_gene: TRBV4-1
j_gene: TRBJ2-1
d_gene: TRBD1
abundance: -
CDR3aa: CASSQEVVGTGGDEQFF
CDR3nt: TGCGCCAGCAGCCAAGAGGTAGTGGGGACAGGGGGCGATGAGCAGTTCTTC

v_gene: TRBV19
j_gene: TRBJ2-7
d_gene: TRBD1
abundance: -
CDR3aa: CASSIVRQGRHEQYF
CDR3nt: TGTGCCAGTAGTATAGTGAGACAGGGAAGGCACGAGCAGTACTTC

v_gene: TRBV6-1
j_gene: TRBJ1-2
d_gene: -
abundance: -
CDR3aa: CASSEEGAGLYGYTF
CDR3nt: TGTGCCAGCAGTGAAGAAGGGGCAGGGCTCTATGGCTACACCTTC

v_gene: TRBV5-6
j_gene: TRBJ2-7
d_gene: TRBD1
abundance: -
CDR3aa: CASSFGTGTYEQYF
CDR3nt: TGTGCCAGCAGCTTCGGGACAGGGACCTACGAGCAGTACTTC

v_gene: TRBV18
j_gene: TRBJ2-3
d_gene: -
abundance: -
CDR3aa: CASSPDDTQYF
CDR3nt: TGTGCCAGCTCCCCAGACGATACGCAGTATTTT

v_gene: TRBV7-9
j_gene: TRBJ2-2
d_gene: -
abundance: -
CDR3aa: CAGSPLTERRTGELFF
CDR3nt: TGTGCCGGCAGCCCACTAACAGAGCGGAGAACCGGGGAGCTGTTTTTT

v_gene: TRBV27
j_gene: TRBJ2-1
d_gene: -
abundance: -
CDR3aa: CASSLSGLLTEQFF
CDR3nt: TGTGCCAGCAGTTTATCGGGGCTCCTCACTGAGCAGTTCTTC

v_gene: TRBV14
j_gene: TRBJ2-1
d_gene: -
abundance: -
CDR3aa: CASSQEGSGGSQFF
CDR3nt: TGTGCCAGCAGCCAAGAAGGTAGCGGAGGCTCGCAGTTCTTC

v_gene: TRBV5-1
j_gene: TRBJ1-2
d_gene: -
abundance: -
CDR3aa: CASSSGVARSYGYTF
CDR3nt: TGCGCCAGCAGCTCCGGGGTGGCGCGGAGCTATGGCTACACCTTC

v_gene: TRBV5-1
j_gene: TRBJ1-2
d_gene: -
abundance: -
CDR3aa: CASSLEGTSYGYTF
CDR3nt: TGCGCCAGCAGCTTGGAGGGGACTAGCTATGGCTACACCTTC

v_gene: TRBV4-1
j_gene: TRBJ2-1
d_gene: TRBD2
abundance: -
CDR3aa: CASSQAKTLAGINNEQFF
CDR3nt: TGCGCCAGCAGCCAAGCAAAAACATTAGCGGGAATAAACAATGAGCAGTTCTTC

v_gene: TRBV2
j_gene: TRBJ1-5
d_gene: -
abundance: -
CDR3aa: CASSESAGAGPPQHF
CDR3nt: TGTGCCAGCAGTGAATCAGCAGGGGCCGGACCGCCCCAGCATTTT

v_gene: TRBV5-1
j_gene: TRBJ2-6
d_gene: -
abundance: -
CDR3aa: CASKQGSGANVLTF
CDR3nt: TGCGCCAGTAAACAGGGATCTGGGGCCAACGTCCTGACTTTC

v_gene: TRBV18
j_gene: TRBJ2-7
d_gene: TRBD1
abundance: few
CDR3aa: CASSYNRGDRGGYEQYF
CDR3nt: TGTGCCAGCTCGTACAACAGGGGGGACAGGGGAGGCTACGAGCAGTACTTC

v_gene: TRBV19
j_gene: TRBJ2-1
d_gene: -
abundance: -
CDR3aa: CASSWWGIYNEQFF
CDR3nt: TGTGCCAGTAGTTGGTGGGGGATTTACAATGAGCAGTTCTTC

v_gene: TRBV28
j_gene: TRBJ1-2
d_gene: TRBD1
abundance: few
CDR3aa: CASSLFKRIRDRRNYGYTF
CDR3nt: TGTGCCAGCAGTTTATTCAAACGGATCCGGGACAGGCGAAACTATGGCTACACCTTC

v_gene: TRBV27
j_gene: TRBJ2-2
d_gene: -
abundance: -
CDR3aa: CASSLTGGGELFF
CDR3nt: TGTGCCAGCAGTCTCACTGGGGGCGGGGAGCTGTTTTTT

v_gene: TRBV28
j_gene: TRBJ1-1
d_gene: -
abundance: few
CDR3aa: CASSLVRSNTEAFF
CDR3nt: TGTGCCAGCAGTTTAGTCAGATCGAACACTGAAGCTTTCTTT

v_gene: TRBV5-1
j_gene: TRBJ2-3
d_gene: -
abundance: -
CDR3aa: CASSVYRSTDTQYF
CDR3nt: TGCGCCAGCAGCGTATATAGGTCCACAGATACGCAGTATTTT

v_gene: TRBV7-6
j_gene: TRBJ1-2
d_gene: -
abundance: -
CDR3aa: CASSLTFDRKTYGYTF
CDR3nt: TGTGCCAGCAGCTTAACTTTTGATCGAAAGACCTATGGCTACACCTTC

v_gene: TRBV7-3
j_gene: TRBJ2-1
d_gene: -
abundance: -
CDR3aa: CASSLYGAGLYNEQFF
CDR3nt: TGTGCCAGCAGCTTATATGGCGCGGGACTCTACAATGAGCAGTTCTTC

v_gene: TRBV5-4
j_gene: TRBJ1-5
d_gene: TRBD1
abundance: -
CDR3aa: CASSLQGGNQPQHF
CDR3nt: TGTGCCAGCAGCTTACAGGGGGGCAATCAGCCCCAGCATTTT

v_gene: TRBV5-3
j_gene: TRBJ1-2
d_gene: -
abundance: -
CDR3aa: CARPVLVVRKIYGYTF
CDR3nt: TGTGCCAGACCGGTTTTAGTGGTGAGAAAGATCTATGGCTACACCTTC

v_gene: TRBV29-1
j_gene: TRBJ2-5
d_gene: TRBD2
abundance: -
CDR3aa: CSVEDSMGLAGVRETQYF
CDR3nt: TGCAGCGTTGAAGATTCGATGGGACTAGCGGGAGTCCGGGAGACCCAGTACTTC

v_gene: TRBV6-1
j_gene: TRBJ2-4
d_gene: -
abundance: -
CDR3aa: CASSEGGGGNIQYF
CDR3nt: TGTGCCAGCAGTGAAGGGGGGGGCGGGAACATTCAGTACTTC

v_gene: TRBV10-2
j_gene: TRBJ2-6
d_gene: -
abundance: -
CDR3aa: CASSVAFTSKQSRANVLTF
CDR3nt: TGCGCCAGCAGTGTGGCGTTCACTTCTAAACAAAGTCGGGCCAACGTCCTGACTTTC

v_gene: TRBV10-3
j_gene: TRBJ1-1
d_gene: -
abundance: once
CDR3aa: CAISELRSTAFF
CDR3nt: TGTGCCATCAGTGAGTTGCGGAGTACGGCTTTCTTT

v_gene: TRBV6-1
j_gene: TRBJ1-4
d_gene: -
abundance: -
CDR3aa: CASSETRGANEKLFF
CDR3nt: TGTGCCAGCAGTGAAACTAGGGGGGCTAATGAAAAACTGTTTTTT

v_gene: TRBV11-3
j_gene: TRBJ1-2
d_gene: -
abundance: -
CDR3aa: CASSPFYNLGKTYGYTF
CDR3nt: TGTGCCAGCAGCCCGTTCTACAATCTCGGAAAGACCTATGGCTACACCTTC

v_gene: TRBV9
j_gene: TRBJ1-2
d_gene: -
abundance: -
CDR3aa: CASSGGSYSGYTF
CDR3nt: TGTGCCAGCAGCGGCGGGTCCTACAGTGGCTACACCTTC

v_gene: TRBV20-1
j_gene: TRBJ1-2
d_gene: TRBD1
abundance: -
CDR3aa: CSAQGTGGYTF
CDR3nt: TGCAGTGCACAGGGGACGGGTGGCTACACCTTC

v_gene: TRBV11-2
j_gene: TRBJ1-2
d_gene: -
abundance: -
CDR3aa: CASSLSASRKTYGYTF
CDR3nt: TGTGCCAGCAGCCTAAGTGCAAGCAGAAAGACCTATGGCTACACCTTC

v_gene: TRBV7-8
j_gene: TRBJ2-1
d_gene: TRBD2
abundance: -
CDR3aa: CASSKSGLAGGPGEQFF
CDR3nt: TGTGCCAGCAGCAAATCGGGACTAGCGGGGGGGCCGGGTGAGCAGTTCTTC

v_gene: TRBV15
j_gene: TRBJ2-1
d_gene: -
abundance: -
CDR3aa: CATSLEGRLRNEQFF
CDR3nt: TGTGCCACCAGCCTTGAGGGGAGATTGAGGAATGAGCAGTTCTTC

v_gene: TRBV30
j_gene: TRBJ2-2
d_gene: -
abundance: -
CDR3aa: CAWSGRRTGELFF
CDR3nt: TGTGCCTGGAGCGGGAGAAGGACCGGGGAGCTGTTTTTT

v_gene: TRBV5-6
j_gene: TRBJ2-7
d_gene: TRBD1
abundance: -
CDR3aa: CASSFGTGTYEQYF
CDR3nt: TGTGCCAGCAGCTTCGGGACAGGGACCTACGAGCAGTACTTC

v_gene: TRBV12-5
j_gene: TRBJ2-6
d_gene: -
abundance: -
CDR3aa: CASGGHSLQGQSRANVLTF
CDR3nt: TGTGCTAGTGGTGGGCACAGTTTGCAAGGACAAAGTCGGGCCAACGTCCTGACTTTC

v_gene: TRBV5-4
j_gene: TRBJ2-4
d_gene: -
abundance: few
CDR3aa: CASSLRGLDIQYF
CDR3nt: TGTGCCAGCAGCTTGAGGGGTTTGGACATTCAGTACTTC